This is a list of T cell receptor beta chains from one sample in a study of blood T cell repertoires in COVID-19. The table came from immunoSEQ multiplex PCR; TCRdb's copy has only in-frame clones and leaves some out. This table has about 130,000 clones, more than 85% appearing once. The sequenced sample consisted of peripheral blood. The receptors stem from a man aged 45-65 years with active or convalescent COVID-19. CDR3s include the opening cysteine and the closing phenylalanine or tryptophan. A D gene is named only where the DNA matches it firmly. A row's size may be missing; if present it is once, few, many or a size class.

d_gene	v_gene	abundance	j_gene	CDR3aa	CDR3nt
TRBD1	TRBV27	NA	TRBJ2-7	CASSLSGTASPLEQYF	TGTGCCAGCAGTTTATCCGGGACAGCATCTCCCCTCGAGCAGTACTTC
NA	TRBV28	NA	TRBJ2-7	CASRWLHEQYF	TGTGCCAGCAGATGGCTCCACGAGCAGTACTTC
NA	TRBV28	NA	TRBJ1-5	CASSSPGPTGNQPQHF	TGTGCCAGCAGTTCTCCGGGTCCCACCGGCAATCAGCCCCAGCATTTT
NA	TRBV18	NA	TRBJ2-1	CASSPPAGLSYNEQFF	TGTGCCAGCTCACCTCCCGCAGGTCTCTCCTACAATGAGCAGTTCTTC
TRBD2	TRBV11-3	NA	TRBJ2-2	CASSPGTSGDTGELFF	TGTGCCAGCAGCCCGGGGACTAGCGGAGACACCGGGGAGCTGTTTTTT
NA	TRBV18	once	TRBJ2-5	CASSPDTGGETQYF	TGTGCCAGCTCCCCGGACACCGGGGGAGAGACCCAGTACTTC
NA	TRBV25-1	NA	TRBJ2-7	CASSVGDSSYEQYF	TGTGCCAGCAGTGTCGGGGACTCGTCCTACGAGCAGTACTTC
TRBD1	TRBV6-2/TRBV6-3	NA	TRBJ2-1	CASSGQGDPVYNEQFF	TGTGCCAGCAGTGGACAGGGCGATCCAGTATACAATGAGCAGTTCTTC
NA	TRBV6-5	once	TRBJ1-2	CASTRDTYGYGYTF	TGTGCCAGCACCAGAGACACGTATGGTTATGGCTACACCTTC
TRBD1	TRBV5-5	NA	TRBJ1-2	CASSPNGQGANYGYTF	TGTGCCAGCAGCCCCAACGGACAGGGAGCTAACTATGGCTACACCTTC
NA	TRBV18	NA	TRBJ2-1	CASSPPVQRENEQFF	TGTGCCAGCTCACCACCGGTGCAGCGTGAAAATGAGCAGTTCTTC
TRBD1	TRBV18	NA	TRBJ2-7	CASSGWDRGLEQYF	TGTGCCAGCTCAGGGTGGGACAGGGGGCTCGAGCAGTACTTC
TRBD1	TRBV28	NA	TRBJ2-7	CASSSYRGPYEQYF	TGTGCCAGCAGTTCCTACAGGGGACCCTACGAGCAGTACTTC
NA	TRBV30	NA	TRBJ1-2	CAETTGSGYTF	TGTGCCGAAACAACAGGATCTGGCTACACCTTC
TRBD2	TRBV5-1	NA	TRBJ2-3	CASSLVGSGSADTQYF	TGCGCCAGCAGCTTGGTAGGTAGCGGGAGCGCAGATACGCAGTATTTT
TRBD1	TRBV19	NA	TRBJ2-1	CASRRRQGVTYNEQFF	TGTGCCAGTAGGCGACGACAGGGAGTAACCTACAATGAGCAGTTCTTC
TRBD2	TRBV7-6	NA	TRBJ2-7	CASSAGLAGSGYEQYF	TGTGCCAGCAGCGCGGGACTAGCGGGCTCAGGGTACGAGCAGTACTTC
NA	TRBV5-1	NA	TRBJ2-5	CASSLVSGWETQYF	TGCGCCAGCAGCTTGGTTTCGGGATGGGAGACCCAGTACTTC
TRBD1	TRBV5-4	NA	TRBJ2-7	CASSSPGQGAEMNYEQYF	TGTGCCAGCAGCTCTCCCGGACAGGGGGCGGAAATGAATTACGAGCAGTACTTC
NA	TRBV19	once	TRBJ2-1	CASSISANEQFF	TGTGCCAGTAGTATAAGTGCGAATGAGCAGTTCTTC
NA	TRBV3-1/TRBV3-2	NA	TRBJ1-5	CASSQDPGSNQPQHF	TGTGCCAGCAGCCAAGATCCAGGGAGCAATCAGCCCCAGCATTTT
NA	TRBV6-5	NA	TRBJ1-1	CACQGRLVNTEAFF	TGTGCGTGCCAGGGAAGGCTCGTGAACACTGAAGCTTTCTTT
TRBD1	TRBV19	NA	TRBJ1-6	CASRTTGGADSPLHF	TGTGCCAGTCGCACGACAGGGGGCGCCGATTCACCCCTCCACTTT
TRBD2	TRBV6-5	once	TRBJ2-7	CASRYTSGPNSYEQYF	TGTGCCAGCAGGTACACTAGCGGACCAAACTCCTACGAGCAGTACTTC
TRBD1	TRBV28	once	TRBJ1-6	CASRGAGTGNSPLHF	TGTGCCAGCAGGGGAGCCGGGACAGGAAATTCACCCCTCCACTTT
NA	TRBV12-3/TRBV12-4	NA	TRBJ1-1	CASSALRGTEAFF	TGTGCCAGCAGTGCTTTAAGGGGCACTGAAGCTTTCTTT
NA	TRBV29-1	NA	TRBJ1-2	CSVGSQGGYGYTF	TGCAGCGTTGGTTCGCAAGGGGGCTATGGCTACACCTTC
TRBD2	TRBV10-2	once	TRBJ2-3	CASSDVLAVTDTQYF	TGCGCCAGCAGTGACGTCCTAGCGGTCACAGATACGCAGTATTTT
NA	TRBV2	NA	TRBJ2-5	CASRGEGETQYF	TGTGCCAGTAGGGGGGAGGGAGAGACCCAGTACTTC
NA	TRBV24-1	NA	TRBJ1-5	CATVNREGISNQPQHF	TGTGCCACCGTAAACAGGGAAGGGATTAGCAATCAGCCCCAGCATTTT
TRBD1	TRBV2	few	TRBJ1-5	CASSEGQGSQPQHF	TGTGCCAGCAGTGAGGGACAGGGGAGTCAGCCCCAGCATTTT
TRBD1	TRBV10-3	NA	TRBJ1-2	CAIEDRGGYGYTF	TGTGCCATAGAAGACAGGGGGGGCTATGGCTACACCTTC
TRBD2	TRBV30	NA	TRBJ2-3	CAWSSRTSRTDTQYF	TGTGCCTGGAGTTCCCGGACTAGCCGCACAGATACGCAGTATTTT
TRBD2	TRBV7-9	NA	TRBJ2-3	CASSLSTSGRQGTQYF	TGTGCCAGCAGCTTAAGTACTAGCGGGAGGCAAGGTACGCAGTATTTT
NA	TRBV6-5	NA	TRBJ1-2	CASRPDRANYGYTF	TGTGCCAGCAGACCCGACAGAGCTAACTATGGCTACACCTTC
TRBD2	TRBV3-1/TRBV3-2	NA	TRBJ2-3	CASSQAGGFPTDTQYF	TGTGCCAGCAGCCAAGCGGGGGGATTCCCCACAGATACGCAGTATTTT
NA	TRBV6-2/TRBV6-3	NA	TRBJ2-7	CASSEGVWTGTYEQYF	TGTGCCAGCAGTGAGGGGGTCTGGACTGGCACCTACGAGCAGTACTTC
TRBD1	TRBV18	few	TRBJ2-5	CASSPPGQGETQYF	TGTGCCAGCTCACCACCGGGACAGGGAGAGACCCAGTACTTC
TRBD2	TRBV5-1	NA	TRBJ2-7	CASSLLAGGGEQYF	TGCGCCAGCAGCTTACTAGCGGGAGGGGGAGAGCAGTACTTC
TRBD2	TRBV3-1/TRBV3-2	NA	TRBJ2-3	CASSLTSGDTDTQYF	TGTGCCAGCAGCCTTACTAGCGGGGACACAGATACGCAGTATTTT
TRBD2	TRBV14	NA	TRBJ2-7	CASSQDPGGSSHEQYF	TGTGCCAGCAGCCAAGATCCGGGCGGGAGCTCCCACGAGCAGTACTTC
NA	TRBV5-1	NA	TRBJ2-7	CASSLDVSSYEQYF	TGCGCCAGCAGCTTGGACGTCAGCTCCTACGAGCAGTACTTC
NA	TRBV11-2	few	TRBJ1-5	CASSGGPNQPQHF	TGTGCCAGCAGCGGAGGCCCAAATCAGCCCCAGCATTTT
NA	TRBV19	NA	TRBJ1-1	CASSIVPGGVGSTEAFF	TGTGCCAGTAGTATAGTCCCCGGAGGGGTGGGGAGCACTGAAGCTTTCTTT
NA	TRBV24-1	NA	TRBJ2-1	CATSDSVTRSYNEQFF	TGTGCCACCAGTGATTCGGTTACCCGCTCCTACAATGAGCAGTTCTTC
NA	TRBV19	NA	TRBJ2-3	CASSETGTDTQYF	TGTGCCAGTAGTGAGACAGGCACAGATACGCAGTATTTT
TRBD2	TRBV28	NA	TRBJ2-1	CASSLASGRGNEQFF	TGTGCCAGCAGTTTAGCAAGCGGGAGAGGCAATGAGCAGTTCTTC
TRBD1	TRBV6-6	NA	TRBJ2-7	CASSYLDRVDEQYF	TGTGCCAGCAGTTACCTGGACAGGGTGGACGAGCAGTACTTC
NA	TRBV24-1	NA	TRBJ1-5	CATSINSNQPQHF	TGTGCCACCAGTATAAATAGCAATCAGCCCCAGCATTTT
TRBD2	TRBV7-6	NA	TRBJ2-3	CASSFEDSREIMQYF	TGTGCCAGCAGCTTCGAAGACTCGCGGGAGATCATGCAGTATTTT
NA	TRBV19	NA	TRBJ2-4	CASREAAADIQYF	TGTGCCAGTAGGGAAGCGGCGGCGGACATTCAGTACTTC
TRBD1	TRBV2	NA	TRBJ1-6	CASSEGRRQGNSPLHF	TGTGCCAGCAGTGAAGGGCGGAGACAGGGTAATTCACCCCTCCACTTT
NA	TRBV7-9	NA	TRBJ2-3	CASSQAGLTDTQYF	TGTGCCAGCAGTCAAGCGGGTCTCACAGATACGCAGTATTTT
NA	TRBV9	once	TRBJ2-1	CASSVEGFGDEQFF	TGTGCCAGCAGCGTAGAAGGGTTCGGGGATGAGCAGTTCTTC
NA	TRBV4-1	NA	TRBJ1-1	CASSQGLSYMNTEAFF	TGCGCCAGCAGCCAAGGACTGAGTTACATGAACACTGAAGCTTTCTTT
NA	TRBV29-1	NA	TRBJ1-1	CSVDRAQNTEAFF	TGCAGCGTTGACAGGGCTCAAAACACTGAAGCTTTCTTT
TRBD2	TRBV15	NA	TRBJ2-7	CAAARERGAYEQYF	TGTGCCGCCGCAAGGGAGCGGGGGGCCTACGAGCAGTACTTC
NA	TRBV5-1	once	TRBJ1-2	CASSSRQGSLVGYTF	TGCGCCAGCAGCTCACGCCAGGGGAGTCTGGTAGGCTACACCTTC
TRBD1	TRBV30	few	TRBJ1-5	CAWRTRQGASNQPQHF	TGTGCCTGGAGGACCCGACAGGGGGCGAGCAATCAGCCCCAGCATTTT
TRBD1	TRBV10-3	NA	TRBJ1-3	CAISERQGSGNTIYF	TGTGCCATCAGTGAGCGACAGGGTTCTGGAAACACCATATATTTT